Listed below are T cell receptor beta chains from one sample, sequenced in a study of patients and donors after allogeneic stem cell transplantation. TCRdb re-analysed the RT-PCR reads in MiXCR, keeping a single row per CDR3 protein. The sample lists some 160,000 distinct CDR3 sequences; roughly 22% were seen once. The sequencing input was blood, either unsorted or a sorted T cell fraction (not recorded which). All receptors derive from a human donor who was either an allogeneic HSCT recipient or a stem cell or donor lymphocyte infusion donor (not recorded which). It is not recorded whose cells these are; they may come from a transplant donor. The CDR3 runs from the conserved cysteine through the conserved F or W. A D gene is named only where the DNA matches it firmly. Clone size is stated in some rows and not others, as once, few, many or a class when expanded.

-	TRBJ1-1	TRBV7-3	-	TGTGCCAGCAGCTTAAACCAACGGACTATGACTTTCTTT	CASSLNQRTMTFF
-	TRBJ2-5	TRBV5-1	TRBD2	TGCGCCAGCAGCTTGGATAGTTTTAGCGGGGACGAGACCCAGTACTTC	CASSLDSFSGDETQYF
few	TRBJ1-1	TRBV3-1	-	TGTGCCAGCGGAAAGCACGAGGGAGCTTTCTTT	CASGKHEGAFF
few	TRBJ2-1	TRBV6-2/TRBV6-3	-	TGTGCCAGCAGTTACCAGAGGCCCTACAATGAGCAGTTCTTC	CASSYQRPYNEQFF
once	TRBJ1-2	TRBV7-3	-	TGTTCCAGCAGCCCAGGACCCAACTATGGCTACACCTTC	CSSSPGPNYGYTF
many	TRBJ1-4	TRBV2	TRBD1	TGTGCCAGCAGCGAGACAGGGTTTGGCGAAAAACTGTTTTTT	CASSETGFGEKLFF
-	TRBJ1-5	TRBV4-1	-	TGCGCCAGCAGCCCCACCCCACCGAGGGGTAGCAATCAGCCCCAGCATTTT	CASSPTPPRGSNQPQHF
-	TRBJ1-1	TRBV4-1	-	TGCGCCAGCAGCCAAGATCTGGAGGGCGGCGCTTTCTTT	CASSQDLEGGAFF
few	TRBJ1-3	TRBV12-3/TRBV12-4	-	TGTGCCAGCACCCTGGATAAGGACACCATATATTTT	CASTLDKDTIYF
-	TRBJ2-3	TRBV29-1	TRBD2	TGCAGCGTGGCAGGACTAGCGGACCTCGATACGCAGTATTTT	CSVAGLADLDTQYF
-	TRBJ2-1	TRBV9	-	TGTGCCAGCAGCCCGCAGGGCCAGTCCTACAATGAGCAGTTCTTC	CASSPQGQSYNEQFF